The 21 T cell receptor beta chains below were found in one sample sequenced in a study of OX40 agonist ivuxolimab in advanced cancers. The library was generated by the immunoSEQ multiplex PCR assay. TCRdb stores this immuneACCESS table with in-frame sequences only. Part of the clones is absent; in the studies checked, under half of the shortfall reflects unresolved V genes, and no reason is known for the rest. The sample profile shows 20,000 to 30,000 clones; roughly 88% of them were found once. Jointly, the top ten make up approximately 49% of the sample. Source: CD4+ or CD8+ T cells sorted from blood, taken in a trial of the OX40 agonist ivuxolimab. Receptors originate from an adult with an advanced solid tumor such as melanoma, head and neck, liver or kidney cancer.

V usage is TRBV5-6 and J usage is TRBJ1-1; TRBD1 might be the D (5 bases). Germline loops: CDR1 SGHDT, CDR2 YYEEEE. This CDR3 is 18 amino acids long. V lost 7 bases and J 2 bases, leaving 27 bases between the germline ends. In nucleotides, the CDR3 is TGTGCCAGCCGCTACACGAGGGGATATAAGACAGCAAACACTGAAGCTTTCTTT. This encodes CASRYTRGYKTANTEAFF.

The rearrangement uses TRBV5-8 and TRBJ1-2, with 8 bases matching TRBD1. CDR1 SGHTS and CDR2 YDEGEE come from the germline V gene. The CDR3 is 15 amino acids. After removal of 0 bases from V and 3 bases from J, the junction contained 4 bases not matched to a gene. CDR3: CASSLDLDRDYGYTF. CDR3 in DNA: TGTGCCAGCAGCTTGGATCTGGACAGGGACTATGGCTACACCTTC. The whole variable domain, filled in from reference TRBV5-8 and TRBJ1-2, reads EAGVTQSPTHLIKTRGQQATLRCSPISGHTSVYWYQQALGLGLQFLLWYDEGEERNRGNFPPRFSGRQFPNYSSELNVNALELEDSALYLCASSLDLDRDYGYTFGSGTRLTVV.

The chain links TRBV5-1 to TRBJ2-6; a possible D gene is TRBD2 (5 bases). This CDR3 spans 16 amino acids. Germline CDR1 reads SGHRS; CDR2 reads YFSETQ. V gave up 5 bases and J gave up 3 bases, with 15 bases separating them. The chain's CDR3 is CASRINTGIGANVLTF. The DNA for the CDR3 is TGCGCCAGCAGAATCAATACGGGGATTGGGGCCAACGTCCTGACTTTC. Full variable domain (missing parts from reference TRBV5-1 and TRBJ2-6): KAGVTQTPRYLIKTRGQQVTLSCSPISGHRSVSWYQQTPGQGLQFLFEYFSETQRNKGNFPGRFSGRQFSNSRSEMNVSTLELGDSALYLCASRINTGIGANVLTFGAGSRLTVL.

This rearrangement joins TRBV29-1 to TRBJ1-2; D is undetermined. CDR1 is SQVTM, CDR2 ANQGSEA, per germline. The V end was cut by 4 bases, the J end by 1 base, with 10 bases between. The CDR3 covers 13 residues. The CDR3 DNA sequence: TGCAGCGTTGTCCGGACGGATAACTATGGCTACACCTTC. Its translation: CSVVRTDNYGYTF.

This clone has just one count. The CDR3 here is CASSLGQVPANTEAFF. CDR3 nucleotide sequence: TGTGCCAGCAGCTTAGGACAGGTCCCTGCGAACACTGAAGCTTTCTTT. J is TRBJ1-1 and V is TRBV13; D perhaps matches TRBD1 (5 bases). V shed 0 bases and J shed 1 base, with 12 bases lying between them. From germline, CDR1 is PRHDT and CDR2 FYEKMQ (reference sequence). The CDR3 is 16 amino acids.

The chain combines TRBV15 with TRBJ2-3; 12 bases are a match to TRBD2. Per germline, CDR1 LNHNV and CDR2 YYDKDF (reference sequence). Trimming removed 1 base from V and 6 bases from J; junction bases left unmatched: 5. The CDR3 is 16 residues long. The CDR3 loop is CATSRGSSGGADTQYF. The CDR3 DNA reads as TGTGCCACCAGCAGAGGATCTAGCGGGGGGGCGGATACGCAGTATTTT.

The chain uses TRBV21-1 and TRBJ2-7. TRBV21-1 is classified as a pseudogene. This CDR3 has 15 amino acids. The CDR3 region is CASSKAPTAVYEQYF. CDR3 DNA sequence: TGTGCCAGCAGCAAAGCGCCGACAGCGGTCTACGAGCAGTACTTC.

The genes are TRBV5-6 and TRBJ2-2, with 9 bases matching TRBD1. The trim removed 4 bases at V and 5 bases at J, leaving 6 bases unmatched. The length of the CDR3 is 15 residues. The germline V gene encodes CDR1 SGHDT and CDR2 YYEEEE. CDR3 nucleotide sequence: TGTGCCAGCAGCCCGGACAGGGGAGTAACCGGGGAGCTGTTTTTT. Amino acids: CASSPDRGVTGELFF.

This clone was counted a few times. The chain recombines TRBV28 with TRBJ2-2, with 7 bases lining up with TRBD1. V lost 5 bases and J lost 6; bases outside the gene matches: 6. Per germline, CDR1 MDHEN and CDR2 SYDVKM. The CDR3 is made up of 14 amino acids. Here the CDR3 reads CASSRDGTAGELFF. Here the CDR3 DNA reads TGTGCCAGCAGTCGTGACGGGACAGCCGGGGAGCTGTTTTTT.

This clone was counted a single time. J is TRBJ2-3 and V is TRBV6-1, with TRBD2 identical over 8 bases. From germline, CDR1 is MNHNS and CDR2 SASEGT. CDR3 length: 15 residues. After removal of 9 bases from V and 1 base from J, the junction contained 9 bases not matched to a gene. This CDR3 reads CASYDGGEGTDTQYF. CDR3 bases: TGTGCCAGTTACGACGGGGGGGAGGGCACAGATACGCAGTATTTT.

This chain connects TRBV6-1 to TRBJ2-7; perhaps TRBD1 as D (6 bases). The CDR3 sequence is 15 residues long. Looked up from germline, CDR1 is MNHNS and CDR2 is SASEGT. V lost 1 base and J 5 bases, leaving 15 bases between the germline ends. In DNA form, the CDR3 reads TGTGCCAGCAGTGAAGGCGTCCCGGGACAAGACGAGCAGTACTTC. Its translation is CASSEGVPGQDEQYF.

V and J are TRBV28 and TRBJ2-7; 16 bases are a match to TRBD2. The J segment lost 7 bases and the V segment lost 3 bases, leaving 12 bases of the junction unmatched. The length of the CDR3 is 18 residues. In germline, CDR1 is MDHEN, CDR2 SYDVKM. The CDR3 DNA follows: TGTGCCAGCAGTTTTCCCCCCGGGACTAGCGGGGGGGCGAGGGAGCAGTACTTC. It is translated as CASSFPPGTSGGAREQYF.

This clone occurred once. The chain is built from TRBV5-1 and TRBJ1-1, with a weak D call TRBD1 (5 bases). CDR1 is SGHRS and CDR2 is YFSETQ in the germline V gene. The CDR3 spans 14 residues. Trimming left V 0 bases short and J 3 bases short, with 9 bases between. CDR3 protein: CASSLGSGYTEAFF. DNA for the CDR3: TGCGCCAGCAGCTTGGGGTCAGGGTACACTGAAGCTTTCTTT. Drawing the rest from reference TRBV5-1 and TRBJ1-1, the complete variable domain is KAGVTQTPRYLIKTRGQQVTLSCSPISGHRSVSWYQQTPGQGLQFLFEYFSETQRNKGNFPGRFSGRQFSNSRSEMNVSTLELGDSALYLCASSLGSGYTEAFFGQGTRLTVV.

The chain has TRBV7-9 and TRBJ1-1, with TRBD1 matching over 9 bases. This CDR3 comprises 15 residues. The germline V gene encodes CDR1 SEHNR and CDR2 FQNEAQ (reference sequence). V was clipped by 5 bases and J by 5 bases; unmatched bases: 9. The DNA for the CDR3 is TGTGCCAGCAGCGTGAGGGACAGGGTAGCGACTGAAGCTTTCTTT. It yields the protein CASSVRDRVATEAFF.

V and J are TRBV7-9 and TRBJ1-5; D may be TRBD1 (5 bases). V gave up 4 bases and J gave up 7 bases, with 17 bases separating them. The CDR3 has 15 residues. Germline CDR1 and CDR2: SEHNR and FQNEAQ (reference sequence). This CDR3 is CASSSGAGSRQPQHF. CDR3 nucleotides: TGTGCCAGCAGCTCCGGGGCGGGGTCGAGGCAGCCCCAGCATTTT. Combining the CDR3 with reference TRBV7-9 and TRBJ1-5 gives the whole variable domain DTGVSQNPRHKITKRGQNVTFRCDPISEHNRLYWYRQTLGQGPEFLTYFQNEAQLEKSRLLSDRFSAERPKGSFSTLEIQRTEQGDSAMYLCASSSGAGSRQPQHFGDGTRLSIL.

This rearrangement joins TRBV18 to TRBJ2-5; D remains unclear. CDR1 and CDR2 (germline): KGHSH, LQKENI. Trimming removed 0 bases from V and 5 bases from J, with 13 bases in between. This CDR3 spans 15 amino acids. CDR3 bases: TGTGCCAGCTCACCACCGACTCCCGGTGCGGAGACCCAGTACTTC. It encodes CASSPPTPGAETQYF.

J is TRBJ2-2 and V is TRBV7-9; D gene uncertain. Germline V gene lookup returns CDR1 SEHNR and CDR2 FQNEAQ (reference sequence). The CDR3 runs to 13 residues. The CDR3: CAPEPSFTGELFF. Written as DNA, the CDR3 is TGTGCTCCGGAGCCAAGCTTCACCGGGGAGCTGTTTTTT.

The chain joins TRBV18 to TRBJ1-2; TRBD1 is a possible D gene (5 bases). The CDR3 sequence is 13 residues long. Germline values: CDR1 KGHSH, CDR2 LQKENI. Between the trimmed V and J ends, which lost 3 bases and 4 bases, there was a span of 9 bases. In DNA form, the CDR3 reads TGTGCCAGCTCACCGGACACCTTCTATGGCTACACCTTC. The encoded protein is CASSPDTFYGYTF. The complete variable domain, with remaining parts taken from reference TRBV18 and TRBJ1-2, reads NAGVMQNPRHLVRRRGQEARLRCSPMKGHSHVYWYRQLPEEGLKFMVYLQKENIIDESGMPKERFSAEFPKEGPSILRIQQVVRGDSAAYFCASSPDTFYGYTFGSGTRLTVV.

This chain connects TRBV4-3 to TRBJ2-3, with D possibly called TRBD1 or TRBD2 (5 bases each). CDR3 length equals 16 residues. V was clipped by 0 bases and J by 0 bases, with 10 bases between them. CDR1 LGHNA and CDR2 YSLEER come from the germline V gene. The CDR3 spells CASSQDRDGSTDTQYF. For the CDR3, the DNA is TGCGCCAGCAGCCAAGACCGGGACGGTAGCACAGATACGCAGTATTTT.

CDR3 in amino acids: CATTTGGAETQYF. The CDR3 DNA reads as TGTGCCACCACGACAGGGGGCGCGGAGACCCAGTACTTC. This chain connects TRBV6-5 to TRBJ2-5; 10 nucleotides match TRBD1. The CDR3 totals 13 residues. V dropped 10 bases and J dropped 5; count of bases not matched to a gene: 7. Per the germline V gene, CDR1 is MNHEY and CDR2 is SVGAGI.

This chain uses TRBV9 with TRBJ2-7; D is possibly TRBD2 (5 bases). The CDR3 extends over 13 amino acids. Trimming removed 2 bases from V and 3 bases from J, with 9 bases in between. CDR1 and CDR2 from the germline V gene are SGDLS and YYNGEE. The CDR3 sequence: CASSVNGGYEQYF. Written as DNA, the CDR3 is TGTGCCAGCAGCGTTAACGGAGGCTACGAGCAGTACTTC.